Following are 14 T cell receptor beta chains from one sample sequenced in a study of cytomegalovirus exposure and HLA in healthy donors. PCR was performed using 60 Vbeta and 13 Jbeta primers. The protocol was immunoSEQ multiplex PCR, while the TCRdb copy is restricted to in-frame clones and leaves out a portion. Found here are about 140,000 clones, more than 60% of them singletons; the top ten hold 8.8%. Sequenced: PBMCs. These receptors all stem from a woman between 45 and 60 years old in good health and CMV-seropositive.

The chain carries TRBV28 and TRBJ1-4; 9 positions agree with TRBD1. This CDR3 is built from 14 residues. Germline V gene lookup returns CDR1 MDHEN and CDR2 SYDVKM. V dropped 7 bases and J dropped 10; count of bases not matched to a gene: 10. CDR3 nucleotide sequence: TGTGCCAGCATTTCGGGACAGGGTTCTCCAAAACTGTTTTTT. This gives the protein CASISGQGSPKLFF.

This chain connects TRBV27 to TRBJ1-4; TRBD1 matches 10 bases. This CDR3 region has 15 residues. With 3 bases clipped from V and 7 bases from J, the junction kept 5 bases outside the gene matches. Germline V CDR1 and CDR2: MNHEY, SMNVEV (reference sequence). Here the CDR3 reads CASSFRTGGIEKLFF. CDR3 DNA sequence: TGTGCCAGCAGTTTCCGGACAGGGGGTATTGAAAAACTGTTTTTT.

J is TRBJ1-5 and V is TRBV27; D gene ambiguous. V lost 0 bases and J lost 6, with 9 bases in between. The CDR3 totals 14 residues. The germline V gene has CDR1 MNHEY and CDR2 SMNVEV (reference sequence). DNA of the CDR3: TGTGCCAGCAGTTTATCCGGAGGTACTCAGCCCCAGCATTTT. This codes for CASSLSGGTQPQHF.

V gene TRBV29-1 combines with J gene TRBJ1-5; no reliable D call. Trimming took off 4 bases at V and 5 bases at J, with 9 bases between the two ends. Germline V lookup: CDR1 SQVTM, CDR2 ANQGSEA. The CDR3 totals 12 residues. Here the CDR3 reads CSVGRGDQPQHF. The CDR3 DNA follows: TGCAGCGTTGGTCGGGGTGATCAGCCCCAGCATTTT.

CDR3 in DNA: TGTGCCAGCAGCCCCACAGGGGGCCGGAATGAGCAGTTCTTC. Amino acid sequence: CASSPTGGRNEQFF. The chain combines TRBV6-5 with TRBJ2-1, with 9 bases aligning to TRBD1. Trimming took 6 bases from V and 7 from J; bases not matched to a gene: 7. The V gene's germline CDR1 is MNHEY and CDR2 SVGAGI. The CDR3 sequence is 14 residues long.

The V and J genes are TRBV28 and TRBJ2-3; 9 bases match TRBD2. Germline CDR1 reads MDHEN; CDR2 reads SYDVKM. The junction had 13 bases not matched to a gene; V was cut back by 5 bases and J by 4 bases. The CDR3 runs 17 residues. The CDR3 loop reads CASSPEVLAGDADTQYF. The CDR3 DNA reads as TGTGCCAGCAGTCCCGAGGTCTTAGCGGGGGACGCAGATACGCAGTATTTT.

V usage is TRBV5-4 and J usage is TRBJ2-2, with 11 positions matching TRBD2. Germline V lookup: CDR1 SGHNT, CDR2 YYREEE (reference sequence). The CDR3 totals 17 residues. Losses at the gene ends were 4 bases for V and 3 bases for J; bases not matched to a gene: 8. CDR3 region: CASSGGPGLADTGELFF. CDR3 coding DNA: TGTGCCAGCAGCGGGGGACCGGGACTAGCGGACACCGGGGAGCTGTTTTTT.

The rearrangement links TRBV7-2 to TRBJ1-2, with 10 nucleotides matching TRBD1. There are 17 residues in the CDR3. Per germline, CDR1 SGHTA and CDR2 FQGNSA. With V trimmed by 1 base and J by 0 bases, 5 bases remained unmatched. The CDR3 region has the DNA TGTGCCAGCAGCTTAGGACAGGGGGCGCAGTCTAACTATGGCTACACCTTC. Its translation: CASSLGQGAQSNYGYTF.

J is TRBJ1-2 and V is TRBV9, with D perhaps matching TRBD1 (6 bases). V was cut by 4 bases and J by 6 bases, with 16 bases left in between. CDR3 length equals 14 residues. Germline V gene lookup returns CDR1 SGDLS and CDR2 YYNGEE. The CDR3 here is CASSPSGVGNGYTF. The CDR3 nucleotides are TGTGCCAGCAGCCCCTCAGGGGTTGGGAATGGCTACACCTTC.

Here the CDR3 DNA reads TGTGCCATCAGTGAGTCCGTGACCCGGAGTGAGCAGTTCTTC. Amino acid sequence: CAISESVTRSEQFF. The chain links TRBV10-3 to TRBJ2-1; D gene uncertain. The CDR3 loop spans 14 amino acids. From germline, CDR1 is ENHRY and CDR2 SYGVKD. V dropped 0 bases and J dropped 9 bases, with 12 bases sitting between them.

This chain joins TRBV6-1 and TRBJ2-1; perhaps TRBD1 as D (5 bases). Trimming pared 8 bases from V and 3 bases from J, leaving 14 bases between. The CDR3 contains 14 residues. Germline loops: CDR1 MNHNS, CDR2 SASEGT. CDR3 sequence reads: CASATAFIYNEQFF. CDR3 nucleotide sequence: TGTGCCAGCGCGACAGCTTTTATCTACAATGAGCAGTTCTTC.

This clone occurred a few times. V gene TRBV6-1 combines with J gene TRBJ2-7, with 8 bases lining up with TRBD2. CDR1 and CDR2 (germline): MNHNS, SASEGT. Unmatched junction bases numbered 11, after V lost 4 bases and J lost 3 bases. The CDR3 is 16 amino acids. This CDR3 reads CASSVPLGRGDYEQYF. The CDR3 DNA reads TGTGCCAGCAGTGTCCCACTGGGGCGGGGGGACTACGAGCAGTACTTC.

This clone was seen only once. V is TRBV19 and J is TRBJ2-7, with TRBD1 matching over 9 bases. V lost 3 bases to trimming and J lost 5 bases; unmatched junction nucleotides: 8. Germline V gives CDR1 LNHDA, CDR2 SQIVND (reference sequence). The CDR3 contains 15 residues. This CDR3 reads CASSITGQGRNEQYF. CDR3 nucleotides: TGTGCCAGTAGTATTACGGGACAGGGTCGGAACGAGCAGTACTTC.

This clone was found once. The chain employs TRBV30 and TRBJ1-2, with TRBD1 matching over 8 bases. Germline assignment: CDR1 GTSNPN and CDR2 SVGIG (reference sequence). J lost 5 bases, V lost 2 bases, and 10 bases had no gene match. The CDR3 contains 15 residues. CDR3 protein: CAWSRRGRDQYGYTF. The CDR3 nucleotides are TGTGCCTGGAGTCGCAGGGGGCGCGACCAGTATGGCTACACCTTC.